This T cell receptor beta chain was obtained from a study of type 1 regulatory T cells. Study-level information: An in vitro protocol generated T-allo10, a Tr1-enriched, alloantigen-specific CD4 T cell product.

V lost 4 bases to trimming and J lost 9 bases; unmatched junction nucleotides: 7. Germline V CDR1 and CDR2: SEHNR, FQNEAQ (reference sequence). This CDR3 is built from 13 residues. As concerns this clonotype: Its specificity is unknown.

One entry per CDR3 protein, called by TCRdb with MiXCR from the reads. The sample records about 65,000 distinct CDR3 sequences, about 50% being singletons. V usage is TRBV7-9 and J usage is TRBJ1-2; 8 bases match TRBD1. The sequenced sample was cultured non-Tr1 T cells, either the whole culture or a sorted T cell fraction (not recorded which). The receptor was isolated from a human donor in good health. This CDR3 is CASSSPRDRSYTF. For the CDR3, the DNA is TGTGCCAGCAGCTCCCCCCGGGACAGGAGCTACACCTTC.